In this sample, the clone carrying this T cell receptor (beta chain) turned up many times. Its antigen is still unknown. Via MiXCR, TCRdb re-called the 5' RACE reads, giving one row per CDR3 protein. The data show approximately 290,000 distinct CDR3 sequences, around 21% seen once. The source of the sample is a study of CD8 T cells in ankylosing spondylitis. General study findings and limits: Earlier authors reported some of these motif variants in reactive arthritis synovial fluid and blood.

This CDR3 comprises 12 residues. The germline CDR1 and CDR2 sequences are SQVTM and ANQGSEA. Trimming stripped 4 bases from V and 5 bases from J, with 9 bases between. The sample comprised blood, either unsorted or a sorted T cell fraction (not recorded which). J is TRBJ2-1 and V is TRBV29-1; D is unresolved. The receptor's source is a female donor with ankylosing spondylitis or in good health (not recorded which). CDR3: CSVGHVDNEQFF. The CDR3 bases are TGCAGCGTTGGACATGTTGACAATGAGCAGTTCTTC.